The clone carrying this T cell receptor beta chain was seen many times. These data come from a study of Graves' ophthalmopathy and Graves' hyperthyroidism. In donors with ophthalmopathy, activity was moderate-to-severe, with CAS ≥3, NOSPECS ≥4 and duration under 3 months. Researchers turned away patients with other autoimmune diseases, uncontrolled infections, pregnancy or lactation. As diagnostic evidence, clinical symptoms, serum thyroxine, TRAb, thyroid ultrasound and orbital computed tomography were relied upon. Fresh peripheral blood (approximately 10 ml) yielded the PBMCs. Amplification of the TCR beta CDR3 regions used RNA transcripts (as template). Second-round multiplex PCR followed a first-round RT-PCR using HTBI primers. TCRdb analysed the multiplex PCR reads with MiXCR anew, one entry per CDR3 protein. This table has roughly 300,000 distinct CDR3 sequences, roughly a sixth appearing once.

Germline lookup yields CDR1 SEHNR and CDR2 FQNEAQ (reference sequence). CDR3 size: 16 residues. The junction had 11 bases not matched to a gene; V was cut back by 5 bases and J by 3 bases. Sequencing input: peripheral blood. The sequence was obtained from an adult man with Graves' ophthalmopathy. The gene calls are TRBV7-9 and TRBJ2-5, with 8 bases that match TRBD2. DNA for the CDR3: TGTGCCAGCAGCCTTTTGGCGGGAGCGGGGGAAGAGACCCAGTACTTC. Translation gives CASSLLAGAGEETQYF.